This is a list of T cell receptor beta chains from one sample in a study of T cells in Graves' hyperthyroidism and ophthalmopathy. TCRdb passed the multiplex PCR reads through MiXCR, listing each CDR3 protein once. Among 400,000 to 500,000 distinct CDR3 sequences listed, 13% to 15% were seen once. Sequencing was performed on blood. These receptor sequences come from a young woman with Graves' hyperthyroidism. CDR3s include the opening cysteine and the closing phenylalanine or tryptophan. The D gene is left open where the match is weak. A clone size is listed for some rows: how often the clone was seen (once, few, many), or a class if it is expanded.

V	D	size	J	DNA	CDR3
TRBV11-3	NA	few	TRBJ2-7	TGTGCCAGCAGCTTGGGTCCACAGGGCGGCGGGGAGCAGTACTTC	CASSLGPQGGGEQYF
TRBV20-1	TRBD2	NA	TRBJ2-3	TGCAGTGCTAGAGGGGAGACTAGCGGAGGGAGTCCCAGCACAGATACGCAGTATTTT	CSARGETSGGSPSTDTQYF
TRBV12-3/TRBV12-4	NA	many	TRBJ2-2	TGTGCCAGCGCCCTTGGGGGGGCGCTTAATCCCACCGGGGAGCTGTTTTTT	CASALGGALNPTGELFF
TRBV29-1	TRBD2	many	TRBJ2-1	TGCAGCGTTGAGGTAGCGGGAGTTGGGAATGAGCAGTTCTTC	CSVEVAGVGNEQFF
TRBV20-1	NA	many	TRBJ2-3	TGCAGTGCCCCGGAGGGGGGAGTGGGAAAAGATACGCAGTATTTT	CSAPEGGVGKDTQYF
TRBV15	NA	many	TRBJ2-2	TGTGCCACCAGCAGAGATAGCGGAGGAGGAAACACCGGGGAGCTGTTTTTT	CATSRDSGGGNTGELFF
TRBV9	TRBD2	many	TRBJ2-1	TGTGCCAGCAGCGCACGACTAGCGGGAGGTCACAATGAGCAGTTCTTC	CASSARLAGGHNEQFF
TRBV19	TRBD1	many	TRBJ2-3	TGTGCCAGTACCCGGGACAGAAGCACAGATACGCAGTATTTT	CASTRDRSTDTQYF
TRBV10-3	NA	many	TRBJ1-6	TGTGCCATCAGGGGGACTGGGTCACCCCTCCACTTT	CAIRGTGSPLHF
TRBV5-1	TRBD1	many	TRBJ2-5	TGCGCCAGCAGCTCAGGACAGGGGCCCTACCAAGAGACCCAGTACTTC	CASSSGQGPYQETQYF
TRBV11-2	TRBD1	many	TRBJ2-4	TGTGCCAGCAGCTCCCACCGGGACAGGGTTAACATTCAGTACTTC	CASSSHRDRVNIQYF